The rows below give T cell receptor beta chains drawn from one sample of a study of cytomegalovirus exposure and HLA in healthy donors. Method: immunoSEQ multiplex PCR; TCRdb's copy keeps in-frame clones and lacks some. In total, the table holds about 53,000 clones. The sequenced sample was PBMCs. The source of these receptors is a young woman in good health and CMV-seronegative. The CDR3 runs from the conserved cysteine through the conserved F or W. Each record gives: V gene, J gene, D gene, CDR3 protein, CDR3 DNA. D genes are given only for firm matches.

v_gene: TRBV4-2
j_gene: TRBJ1-1
d_gene: .
CDR3aa: CASSQVGGRTEAFF
CDR3nt: TGTGCCAGCAGCCAAGTGGGGGGACGTACTGAAGCTTTCTTT

v_gene: TRBV25-1
j_gene: TRBJ2-7
d_gene: TRBD2
CDR3aa: CASSELGGRGYEQYF
CDR3nt: TGTGCCAGCAGTGAATTGGGAGGGAGAGGCTACGAGCAGTACTTC

v_gene: TRBV5-1
j_gene: TRBJ2-5
d_gene: .
CDR3aa: CASSLGSTTRETQYF
CDR3nt: TGCGCCAGCAGCTTGGGGTCCACGACTAGGGAGACCCAGTACTTC

v_gene: TRBV7-2
j_gene: TRBJ1-6
d_gene: .
CDR3aa: CASSLIPGRGNSPLHF
CDR3nt: TGTGCCAGCAGCTTAATCCCCGGACGGGGTAATTCACCCCTCCACTTT

v_gene: TRBV29-1
j_gene: TRBJ1-2
d_gene: TRBD1
CDR3aa: CSVEGGKDRVINYGYTF
CDR3nt: TGCAGCGTTGAAGGAGGGAAAGACAGGGTCATTAATTATGGCTACACCTTC

v_gene: TRBV20-1
j_gene: TRBJ2-5
d_gene: .
CDR3aa: CSVSSGTQYF
CDR3nt: TGCAGCGTCTCGTCAGGGACCCAGTACTTC

v_gene: TRBV7-9
j_gene: TRBJ1-3
d_gene: .
CDR3aa: CASSLPRGGSGNTIYF
CDR3nt: TGTGCCAGCAGCTTACCGCGGGGAGGATCTGGAAACACCATATATTTT

v_gene: TRBV5-1
j_gene: TRBJ1-2
d_gene: TRBD1
CDR3aa: CASERDRESGYTF
CDR3nt: TGCGCCAGCGAGCGGGACAGGGAATCAGGCTACACCTTC

v_gene: TRBV18
j_gene: TRBJ1-4
d_gene: .
CDR3aa: CASSLTTASNEKLFF
CDR3nt: TGTGCCAGCTCCCTAACGACAGCCTCTAATGAAAAACTGTTTTTT

v_gene: TRBV28
j_gene: TRBJ2-7
d_gene: TRBD1
CDR3aa: CASCKGQGYEQYF
CDR3nt: TGTGCCAGCTGTAAGGGACAGGGGTACGAGCAGTACTTC

v_gene: TRBV5-6
j_gene: TRBJ1-2
d_gene: TRBD1
CDR3aa: CASSLSGGGILGYTF
CDR3nt: TGTGCCAGCAGCTTGTCGGGAGGGGGCATTCTGGGCTACACCTTC

v_gene: TRBV10-3
j_gene: TRBJ2-7
d_gene: TRBD1
CDR3aa: CASAPGQSYEQYF
CDR3nt: TGTGCTTCGGCACCGGGACAGAGCTACGAGCAGTACTTC

v_gene: TRBV6-5
j_gene: TRBJ2-7
d_gene: .
CDR3aa: CASSELYGAYEQYF
CDR3nt: TGTGCCAGCAGTGAGCTATACGGGGCCTACGAGCAGTACTTC

v_gene: TRBV10-3
j_gene: TRBJ1-1
d_gene: .
CDR3aa: CAISLSNTEAFF
CDR3nt: TGTGCCATCAGTCTCTCGAACACTGAAGCTTTCTTT

v_gene: TRBV27
j_gene: TRBJ1-2
d_gene: .
CDR3aa: CASRTLTAANYGYTF
CDR3nt: TGTGCCAGCAGAACCCTGACAGCAGCTAACTATGGCTACACCTTC

v_gene: TRBV5-6
j_gene: TRBJ1-1
d_gene: .
CDR3aa: CASSSYYRVQNANTEAFF
CDR3nt: TGTGCCAGCAGCTCCTACTACAGGGTACAAAACGCTAACACTGAAGCTTTCTTT